The T cell receptor (beta chain) described here comes from a study of T cell repertoires in cytomegalovirus infection. TCRdb independently ran MiXCR on the reads; one entry per CDR3 protein. Altogether 500,000 to 600,000 distinct CDR3 sequences are present, 16% being singletons, with the ten largest covering 20% to 30%. This clonotype was detected many times. This CDR3 is 15 amino acids long. The V end lost 0 bases, the J end lost 1 base, and 9 bases lay between the germline ends. In germline, CDR1 is MNHEY, CDR2 SMNVEV (reference sequence). The sequenced sample consisted of CD8+ T cells from PBMCs. The source of this sequence is a human donor in good health (CMV status not recorded). Some clones in this sample may be carry-over from other donors' samples. The rearrangement uses TRBV27 and TRBJ2-5, with D perhaps matching TRBD1 (5 bases). The CDR3 sequence: CASSLSSGFQETQYF. The CDR3 bases are TGTGCCAGCAGTTTATCTTCAGGGTTCCAAGAGACCCAGTACTTC.